This is a list of T cell receptor beta chains from one sample in a study of early T cells in non-severe SARS-CoV-2 infection. TCRdb called the 5' RACE reads again in MiXCR, with one record for every CDR3 protein. The sample consists of about 88,000 distinct CDR3 sequences, 14% to 15% of them appearing once. The specimen sequenced was whole blood. The receptors were sampled from an adult who was a healthcare worker with PCR-confirmed SARS-CoV-2 infection or an uninfected control (not recorded which). The CDR3 runs from the conserved cysteine through the conserved F or W. The order of the fields is V gene, clone size, D gene, J gene, CDR3 DNA, CDR3 protein. D genes are given only for firm matches. The size of a clone is reported for some rows only, either as once, few or many, or as a class for expanded clones.

TRBV9	few	.	TRBJ2-7	TGTGCCAGCAGCGTAGACCCAGGGGTCGGGGGATACGAGCAGTACTTC	CASSVDPGVGGYEQYF
TRBV11-3	.	.	TRBJ2-3	TGTGCCAGCAGCTTAGGTAGACGGGAGATAAGTTCCAGCACAGATACGCAGTATTTT	CASSLGRREISSSTDTQYF
TRBV28	many	.	TRBJ2-7	TGTGCCAGCCTGGATCTCTCGACAGGAGCCTTCGAGCAGTACTTC	CASLDLSTGAFEQYF
TRBV20-1	few	.	TRBJ2-7	TGCAGTGCTAGAGGGGCCACCGACTACGAGCAGTACTTC	CSARGATDYEQYF
TRBV6-6	many	.	TRBJ2-7	TGTGCCAGCAGTTACTTGCGGGACACCTCCTACGAGTGGCAGTACTTC	CASSYLRDTSYEWQYF
TRBV6-2/TRBV6-3	few	.	TRBJ1-1	TGTGCCAGCAGTTTCATCGGGACACTGAACACTGAAGCTTTCTTT	CASSFIGTLNTEAFF
TRBV27	many	.	TRBJ2-2	TGTGCCAGCAACCGACAGAGGGGCGCCGGGGAGCTGTTTTTT	CASNRQRGAGELFF
TRBV4-3	few	.	TRBJ2-7	TGCGCCAGCAGCCAAGACGTGGGCAACTACGAGCAGTACTTC	CASSQDVGNYEQYF
TRBV7-9	.	.	TRBJ1-1	TGTGCCAGCAGTCCACAGGGACCTGAAGCTTTCTTT	CASSPQGPEAFF
TRBV6-6	.	.	TRBJ1-2	TGTGCCAGCAGTTACGGCGACAGGAACTATGGCTACACCTTC	CASSYGDRNYGYTF
TRBV6-5	.	.	TRBJ2-3	TGTGCCAGCACCCCACCCGGGCTAGGGGGTATGAGGGATACGCAGTATTTT	CASTPPGLGGMRDTQYF
TRBV6-6	.	.	TRBJ2-3	TGTGCCAGCAGTTACGAGGGCCCAGATACGCAGTATTTT	CASSYEGPDTQYF
TRBV11-2	.	.	TRBJ2-1	TGTGCCAGCAGCTTCCGGGACTACAATGAGCAGTTCTTC	CASSFRDYNEQFF
TRBV28	.	TRBD1	TRBJ1-2	TGTGCCAGCAGTTCCAGGGGGGCTAAAGGGCTCTATGGCTACACCTTC	CASSSRGAKGLYGYTF
TRBV9	many	.	TRBJ2-3	TGTGCCAGCAGCGTAGGGGAAGATACGCAGTATTTT	CASSVGEDTQYF
TRBV28	few	TRBD1	TRBJ1-5	TGTGCCAGCAGCACCGACAGGGGCAATCAGCCCCAGCATTTT	CASSTDRGNQPQHF
TRBV28	many	.	TRBJ2-7	TGTGCCAGCACGAGGAAGGGAGCCTACGAGCAGTACTTC	CASTRKGAYEQYF
TRBV30	.	TRBD1	TRBJ1-6	TGTGCCTGCTCTTTGACAGGGTGGAATTCACCCCTCCACTTT	CACSLTGWNSPLHF
TRBV11-2	few	.	TRBJ2-7	TGTGCCAGCAGCACGCCCGGGATCCTCCCCTACGAGCAGTACTTC	CASSTPGILPYEQYF
TRBV3-1	few	TRBD2	TRBJ2-7	TGTGCCAGCAGCCAGCTGGGACTAGGGGCCTACGAGCAGTACTTC	CASSQLGLGAYEQYF
TRBV5-1	.	TRBD2	TRBJ2-1	TGCGCCAGCAGTTTCGTAGCGGGAGTAGCCGATGAGCAGTTCTTC	CASSFVAGVADEQFF
TRBV2	.	.	TRBJ2-3	TGTGCCAGCAGGGAAAGTAGGAGGAGCCGAGATACGCAGTATTTT	CASRESRRSRDTQYF
TRBV28	few	.	TRBJ2-7	TGTGCCAGCAGTTCGACAGGCTCGGGGGGAGAGCAGTACTTC	CASSSTGSGGEQYF
TRBV28	few	.	TRBJ2-7	TGTGCCAGCAGTTTTAGGGACGAGCAGTACTTC	CASSFRDEQYF
TRBV28	many	.	TRBJ2-1	TGTGCCAGCAAGGGGGGGGCTAGCTCCTACAATGAGCAGTTCTTC	CASKGGASSYNEQFF
TRBV9	few	.	TRBJ1-1	TGTGCCAGCAGCGTATCTATATTGAGGACAGAGCACACTGAAGCTTTCTTT	CASSVSILRTEHTEAFF
TRBV12-3/TRBV12-4	many	.	TRBJ2-2	TGTGCCAGCAGTCCCGGCCCGGCAGGGGAGCTGTTTTTT	CASSPGPAGELFF
TRBV24-1	.	.	TRBJ2-3	TGTGCCACCAAAGGCAGGGGTACAGATACGCAGTATTTT	CATKGRGTDTQYF
TRBV5-4	few	.	TRBJ1-2	TGTGCCAGCAGCCTAACAGGACGGAACGATGGCTACACCTTC	CASSLTGRNDGYTF
TRBV5-5	many	.	TRBJ1-1	TGTGCCAGCAGCTTTGGGAACACTGAAGCTTTCTTT	CASSFGNTEAFF